The clone carrying this TCR beta chain appeared many times. The time point: newly diagnosed GD, antithyroid drugs for less than 3 months. RNA isolated from PBMCs was used to make the TCR library. Arm-PCR of CDR3 regions and iRepertoire HTBI primers were the basis on which TCR beta libraries were built. TCRdb analysed the multiplex PCR reads with MiXCR anew, one entry per CDR3 protein. The data contain hundreds of thousands of distinct CDR3 sequences, 15% to 19% of them singletons. V lost 0 bases and J lost 0; bases outside the gene matches: 5. The CDR3 has 16 amino acids. Germline V lookup: CDR1 LGHDT, CDR2 YNNKEL (reference sequence). The data belong to a study of regulatory T cells in long-lasting Graves disease.

The rearrangement links TRBV3-1 to TRBJ2-7; 7 bases are a match to TRBD2. The receptor comes from a female donor with Graves disease. The specimen was peripheral blood mononuclear cells (PBMCs), collected at new diagnosis, from a patient treated with antithyroid drugs. In DNA form, the CDR3 reads TGTGCCAGCAGCCAAGATCCTAGCGGATTCTCCTACGAGCAGTACTTC. Its protein product is CASSQDPSGFSYEQYF.